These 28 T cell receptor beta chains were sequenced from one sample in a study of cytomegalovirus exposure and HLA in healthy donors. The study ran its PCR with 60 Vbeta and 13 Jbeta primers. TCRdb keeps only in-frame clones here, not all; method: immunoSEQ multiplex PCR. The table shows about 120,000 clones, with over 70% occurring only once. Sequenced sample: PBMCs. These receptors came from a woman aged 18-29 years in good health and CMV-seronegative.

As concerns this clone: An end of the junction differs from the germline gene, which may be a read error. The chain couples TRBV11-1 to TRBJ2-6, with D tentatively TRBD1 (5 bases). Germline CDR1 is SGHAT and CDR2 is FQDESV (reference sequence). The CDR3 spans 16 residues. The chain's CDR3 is CASSPKGLPGANGLTF. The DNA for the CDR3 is TGTGCCAGCAGCCCCAAGGGCCTCCCTGGGGCCAACGGCCTGACTTTC. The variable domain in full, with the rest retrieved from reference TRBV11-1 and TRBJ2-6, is EAEVAQSPRYKITEKSQAVAFWCDPISGHATLYWYRQILGQGPELLVQFQDESVVDDSQLPKDRFSAERLKGVDSTLKIQPAELGDSAMYLCASSPKGLPGANGLTFGAGSRLTVL.

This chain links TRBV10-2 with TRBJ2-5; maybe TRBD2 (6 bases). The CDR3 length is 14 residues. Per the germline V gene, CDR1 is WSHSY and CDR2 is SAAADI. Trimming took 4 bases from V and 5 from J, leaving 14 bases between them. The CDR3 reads CASSVSTGGETQYF. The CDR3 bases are TGCGCCAGCAGTGTATCAACAGGAGGGGAGACCCAGTACTTC.

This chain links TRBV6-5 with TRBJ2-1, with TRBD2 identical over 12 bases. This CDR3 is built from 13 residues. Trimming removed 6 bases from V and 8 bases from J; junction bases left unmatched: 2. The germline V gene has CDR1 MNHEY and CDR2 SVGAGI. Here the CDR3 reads CASRTSGSYEQFF. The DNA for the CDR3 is TGTGCCAGCAGGACTAGCGGGAGCTATGAGCAGTTCTTC.

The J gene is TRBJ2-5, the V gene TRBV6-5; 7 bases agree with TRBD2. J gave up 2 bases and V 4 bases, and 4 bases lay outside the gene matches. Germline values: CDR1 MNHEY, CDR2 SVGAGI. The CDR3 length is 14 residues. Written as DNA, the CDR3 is TGTGCCAGCAGTTCCTGGACTAGTCAAGAGACCCAGTACTTC. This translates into CASSSWTSQETQYF.

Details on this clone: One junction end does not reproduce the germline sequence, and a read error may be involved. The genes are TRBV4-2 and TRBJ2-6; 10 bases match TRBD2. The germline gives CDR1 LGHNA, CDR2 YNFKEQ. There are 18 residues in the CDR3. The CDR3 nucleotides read TGTGCCAGCAGCCGGGTACTAGCGGGAAGCTCTGGGGCCAACGGCCTGACTTTC. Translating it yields CASSRVLAGSSGANGLTF.

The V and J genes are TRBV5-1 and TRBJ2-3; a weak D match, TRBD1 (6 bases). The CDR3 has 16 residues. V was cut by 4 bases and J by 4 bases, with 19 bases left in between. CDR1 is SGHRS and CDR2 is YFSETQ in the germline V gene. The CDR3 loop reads CASSPERGIKADTQYF. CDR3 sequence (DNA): TGCGCCAGCAGCCCCGAGAGGGGGATTAAGGCAGATACGCAGTATTTT. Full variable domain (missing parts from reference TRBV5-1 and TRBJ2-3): KAGVTQTPRYLIKTRGQQVTLSCSPISGHRSVSWYQQTPGQGLQFLFEYFSETQRNKGNFPGRFSGRQFSNSRSEMNVSTLELGDSALYLCASSPERGIKADTQYFGPGTRLTVL.

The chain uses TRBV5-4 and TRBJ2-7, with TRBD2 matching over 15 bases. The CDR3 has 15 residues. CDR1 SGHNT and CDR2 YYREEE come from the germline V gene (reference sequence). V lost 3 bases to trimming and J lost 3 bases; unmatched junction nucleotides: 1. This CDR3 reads CASSWGLAGGYEQYF. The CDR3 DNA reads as TGTGCCAGCAGCTGGGGACTAGCGGGAGGCTACGAGCAGTACTTC. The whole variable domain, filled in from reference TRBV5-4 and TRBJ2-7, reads ETGVTQSPTHLIKTRGQQVTLRCSSQSGHNTVSWYQQALGQGPQFIFQYYREEENGRGNFPPRFSGLQFPNYSSELNVNALELDDSALYLCASSWGLAGGYEQYFGPGTRLTVT.

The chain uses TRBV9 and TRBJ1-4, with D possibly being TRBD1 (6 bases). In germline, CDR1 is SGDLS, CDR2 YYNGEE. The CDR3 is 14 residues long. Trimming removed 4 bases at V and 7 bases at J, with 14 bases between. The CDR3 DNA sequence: TGTGCCAGCAGCCCGAACAGGGTGGGTGAAAAACTGTTTTTT. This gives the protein CASSPNRVGEKLFF. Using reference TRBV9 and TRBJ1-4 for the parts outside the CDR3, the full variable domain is DSGVTQTPKHLITATGQRVTLRCSPRSGDLSVYWYQQSLDQGLQFLIQYYNGEERAKGNILERFSAQQFPDLHSELNLSSLELGDSALYFCASSPNRVGEKLFFGSGTQLSVL.

CDR3 in amino acids: CASSIAGLGNTIYF. The CDR3 DNA reads TGTGCCAGTAGTATAGCAGGGCTCGGAAACACCATATATTTT. The chain couples TRBV19 to TRBJ1-3; D is possibly TRBD1 (5 bases). The germline V and J ends were trimmed by 1 base and 4 bases, with 8 bases remaining between them. The CDR3 is made up of 14 amino acids. From germline, CDR1 is LNHDA and CDR2 SQIVND (reference sequence). Variable domain in full (rest from reference TRBV19 and TRBJ1-3): DGGITQSPKYLFRKEGQNVTLSCEQNLNHDAMYWYRQDPGQGLRLIYYSQIVNDFQKGDIAEGYSVSREKKESFPLTVTSAQKNPTAFYLCASSIAGLGNTIYFGEGSWLTVV.

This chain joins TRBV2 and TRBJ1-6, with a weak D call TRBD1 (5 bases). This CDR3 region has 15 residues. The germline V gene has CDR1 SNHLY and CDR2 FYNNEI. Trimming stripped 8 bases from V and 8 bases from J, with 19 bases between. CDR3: CASGKGRDGHSPLHF. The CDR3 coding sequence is TGTGCCAGCGGCAAAGGGAGGGACGGCCATTCACCCCTCCACTTT.

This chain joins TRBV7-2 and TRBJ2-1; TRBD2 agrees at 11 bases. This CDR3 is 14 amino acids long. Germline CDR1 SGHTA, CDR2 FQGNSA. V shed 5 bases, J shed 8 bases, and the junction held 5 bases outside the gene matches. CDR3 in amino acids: CASSGLAGGHEQFF. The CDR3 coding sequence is TGTGCCAGCAGCGGACTAGCGGGCGGCCATGAGCAGTTCTTC.

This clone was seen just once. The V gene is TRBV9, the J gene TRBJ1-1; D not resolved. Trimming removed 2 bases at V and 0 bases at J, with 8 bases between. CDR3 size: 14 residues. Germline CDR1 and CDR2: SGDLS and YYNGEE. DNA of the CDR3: TGTGCCAGCAGCGTGGGCATCATGAACACTGAAGCTTTCTTT. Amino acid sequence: CASSVGIMNTEAFF.

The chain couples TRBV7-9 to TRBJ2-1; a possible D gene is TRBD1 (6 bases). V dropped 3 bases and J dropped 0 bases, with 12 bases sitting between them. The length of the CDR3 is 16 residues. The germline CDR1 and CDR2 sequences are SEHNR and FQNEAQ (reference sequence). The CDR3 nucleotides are TGTGCCAGCAGCTTTCGCACAGGGATCTCCTACAATGAGCAGTTCTTC. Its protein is CASSFRTGISYNEQFF.

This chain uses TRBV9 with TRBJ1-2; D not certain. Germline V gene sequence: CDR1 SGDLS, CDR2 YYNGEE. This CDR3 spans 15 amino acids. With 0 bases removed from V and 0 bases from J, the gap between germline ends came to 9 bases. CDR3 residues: CASSVARGANYGYTF. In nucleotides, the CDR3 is TGTGCCAGCAGCGTAGCTCGAGGTGCTAACTATGGCTACACCTTC. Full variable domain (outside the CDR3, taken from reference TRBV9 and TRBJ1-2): DSGVTQTPKHLITATGQRVTLRCSPRSGDLSVYWYQQSLDQGLQFLIQYYNGEERAKGNILERFSAQQFPDLHSELNLSSLELGDSALYFCASSVARGANYGYTFGSGTRLTVV.

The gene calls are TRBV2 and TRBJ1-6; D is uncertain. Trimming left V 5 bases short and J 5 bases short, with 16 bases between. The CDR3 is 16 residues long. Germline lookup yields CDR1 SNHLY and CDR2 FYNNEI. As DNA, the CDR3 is TGTGCCAGCAGTCGGGATGGGAGCCAGAATAATTCACCCCTCCACTTT. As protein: CASSRDGSQNNSPLHF.

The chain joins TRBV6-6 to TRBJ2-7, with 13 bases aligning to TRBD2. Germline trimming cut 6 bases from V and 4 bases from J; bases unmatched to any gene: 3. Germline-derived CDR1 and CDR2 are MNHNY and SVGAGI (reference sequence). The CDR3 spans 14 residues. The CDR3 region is CASRGTSGEYEQYF. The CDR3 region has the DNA TGTGCCAGCAGAGGGACTAGCGGGGAATACGAGCAGTACTTC.

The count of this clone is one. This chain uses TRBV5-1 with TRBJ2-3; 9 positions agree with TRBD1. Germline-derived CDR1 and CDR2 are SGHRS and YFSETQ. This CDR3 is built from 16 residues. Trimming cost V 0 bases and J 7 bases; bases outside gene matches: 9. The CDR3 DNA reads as TGCGCCAGCAGCTTGGCAGCCGGGACAGGGAAACATACGCAGTATTTT. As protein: CASSLAAGTGKHTQYF.

The CDR3 bases are TGTGCCAGCTCCTGGGGGCGGGACACTGAAGCTTTCTTT. Amino acid sequence: CASSWGRDTEAFF. The chain carries TRBV18 and TRBJ1-1, with a possible D match to TRBD1 (6 bases). V lost 6 bases and J lost 3, with 11 bases in between. Germline V gives CDR1 KGHSH, CDR2 LQKENI. The CDR3 consists of 13 residues.

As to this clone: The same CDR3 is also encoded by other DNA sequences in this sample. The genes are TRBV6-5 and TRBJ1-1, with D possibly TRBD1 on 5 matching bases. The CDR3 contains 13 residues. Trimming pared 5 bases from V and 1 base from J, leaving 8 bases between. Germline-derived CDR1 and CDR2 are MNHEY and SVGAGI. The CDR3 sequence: CASSRTGNTEAFF. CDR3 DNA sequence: TGTGCCAGCAGTCGAACAGGGAACACTGAAGCTTTCTTT.

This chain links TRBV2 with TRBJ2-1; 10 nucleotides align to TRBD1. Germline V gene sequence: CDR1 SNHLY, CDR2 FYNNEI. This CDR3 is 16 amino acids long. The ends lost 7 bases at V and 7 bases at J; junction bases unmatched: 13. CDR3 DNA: TGTGCCAGCACTGTTGCCCGGACAGGGGGTGAGAATGAGCAGTTCTTC. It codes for CASTVARTGGENEQFF.

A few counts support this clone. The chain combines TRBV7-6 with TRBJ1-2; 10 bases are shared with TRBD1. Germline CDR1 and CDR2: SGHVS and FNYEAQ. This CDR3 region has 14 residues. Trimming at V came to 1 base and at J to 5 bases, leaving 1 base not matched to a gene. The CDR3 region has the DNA TGTGCCAGCAGCTTAGGGGACAGGGGATATGGCTACACCTTC. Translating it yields CASSLGDRGYGYTF.

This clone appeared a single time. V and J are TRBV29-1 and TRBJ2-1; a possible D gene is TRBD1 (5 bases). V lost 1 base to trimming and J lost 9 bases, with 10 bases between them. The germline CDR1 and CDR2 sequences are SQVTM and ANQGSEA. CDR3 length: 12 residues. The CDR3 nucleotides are TGCAGCGTTGAAGGGGCAGGGATTGAGCAGTTCTTC. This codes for CSVEGAGIEQFF.

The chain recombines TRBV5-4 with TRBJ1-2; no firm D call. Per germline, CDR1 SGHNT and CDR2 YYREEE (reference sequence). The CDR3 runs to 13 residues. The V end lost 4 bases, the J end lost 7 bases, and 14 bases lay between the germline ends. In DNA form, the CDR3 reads TGTGCCAGCAGCCCTGTGGAGGGCTCTGGCTACACCTTC. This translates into CASSPVEGSGYTF.

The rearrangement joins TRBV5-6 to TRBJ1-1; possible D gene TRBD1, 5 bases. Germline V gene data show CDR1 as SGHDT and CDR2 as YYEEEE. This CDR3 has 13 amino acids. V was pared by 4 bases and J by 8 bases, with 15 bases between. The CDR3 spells CASSPRVRPEAFF. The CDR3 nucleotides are TGTGCCAGCAGCCCCAGGGTGAGGCCAGAAGCTTTCTTT. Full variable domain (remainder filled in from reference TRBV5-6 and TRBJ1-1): DAGVTQSPTHLIKTRGQQVTLRCSPKSGHDTVSWYQQALGQGPQFIFQYYEEEERQRGNFPDRFSGHQFPNYSSELNVNALLLGDSALYLCASSPRVRPEAFFGQGTRLTVV.

DNA of the CDR3: TGTGCCAGCAGCCCGGGCAGGGGGGCAGATGGCTACACCTTC. This sequence encodes CASSPGRGADGYTF. The chain joins TRBV4-2 to TRBJ1-2, with TRBD1 matching over 7 bases. The CDR3 extends over 14 amino acids. Germline-derived CDR1 and CDR2 are LGHNA and YNFKEQ. The V segment lost 4 bases and the J segment 6 bases; nucleotides outside the gene matches: 8.

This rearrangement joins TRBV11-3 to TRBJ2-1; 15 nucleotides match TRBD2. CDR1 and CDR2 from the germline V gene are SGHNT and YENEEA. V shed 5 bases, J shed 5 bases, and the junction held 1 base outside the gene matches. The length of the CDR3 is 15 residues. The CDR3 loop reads CASSRTSGRDNEQFF. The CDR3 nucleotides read TGTGCCAGCAGCCGGACTAGCGGGAGGGACAATGAGCAGTTCTTC.

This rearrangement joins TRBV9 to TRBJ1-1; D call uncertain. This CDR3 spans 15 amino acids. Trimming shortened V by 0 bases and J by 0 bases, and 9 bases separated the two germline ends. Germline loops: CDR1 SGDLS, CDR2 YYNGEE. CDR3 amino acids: CASSVVNSMNTEAFF. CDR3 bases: TGTGCCAGCAGCGTAGTAAACAGCATGAACACTGAAGCTTTCTTT. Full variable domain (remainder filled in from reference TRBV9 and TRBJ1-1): DSGVTQTPKHLITATGQRVTLRCSPRSGDLSVYWYQQSLDQGLQFLIQYYNGEERAKGNILERFSAQQFPDLHSELNLSSLELGDSALYFCASSVVNSMNTEAFFGQGTRLTVV.

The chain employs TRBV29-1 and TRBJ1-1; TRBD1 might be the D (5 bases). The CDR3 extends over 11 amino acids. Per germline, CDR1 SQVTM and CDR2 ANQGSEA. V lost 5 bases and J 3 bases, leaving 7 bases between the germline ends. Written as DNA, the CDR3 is TGCAGCGTTCGGGGGGACACTGAAGCTTTCTTT. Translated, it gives CSVRGDTEAFF.